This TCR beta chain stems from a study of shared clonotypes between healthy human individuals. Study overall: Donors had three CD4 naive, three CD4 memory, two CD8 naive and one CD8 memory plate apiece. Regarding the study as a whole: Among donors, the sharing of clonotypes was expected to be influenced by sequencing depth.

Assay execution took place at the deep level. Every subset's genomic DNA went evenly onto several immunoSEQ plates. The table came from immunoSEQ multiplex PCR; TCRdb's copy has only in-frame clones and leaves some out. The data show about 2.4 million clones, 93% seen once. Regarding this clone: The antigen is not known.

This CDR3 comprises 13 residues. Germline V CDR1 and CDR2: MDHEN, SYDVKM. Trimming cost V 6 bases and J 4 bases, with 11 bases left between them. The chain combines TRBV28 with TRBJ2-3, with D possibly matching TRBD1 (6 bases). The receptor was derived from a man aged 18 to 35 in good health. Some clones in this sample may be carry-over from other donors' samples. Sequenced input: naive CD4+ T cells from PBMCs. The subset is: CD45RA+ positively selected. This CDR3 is CASSYRAPDTQYF. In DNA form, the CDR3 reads TGTGCCAGCAGCTACAGGGCTCCAGATACGCAGTATTTT.